These 20 T cell receptor beta chains came from one sample sequenced in a study of cytomegalovirus exposure and HLA in healthy donors. PCR involved 60 Vbeta and 13 Jbeta primers. This table comes from immunoSEQ multiplex PCR, and its TCRdb copy is limited to in-frame clones, with some not included. Of some 110,000 clones listed, about 81% are singletons. Sequencing was carried out using PBMCs. The receptors were sampled from a man aged 25-45 years in good health and CMV-seronegative.

The genes are TRBV29-1 and TRBJ1-3, with 9 positions matching TRBD1. V lost 0 bases to trimming and J lost 0 bases; unmatched junction nucleotides: 15. CDR1 is SQVTM and CDR2 is ANQGSEA in the germline V gene. The CDR3 contains 20 residues. CDR3 region: CSVEDEGTGILRSSGNTIYF. CDR3 DNA: TGCAGCGTTGAAGATGAGGGGACAGGGATCCTCCGGAGCTCTGGAAACACCATATATTTT.

J is TRBJ1-1 and V is TRBV6-5; D is unclear. The CDR3 covers 14 residues. Germline loops: CDR1 MNHEY, CDR2 SVGAGI. Trimming took 6 bases from V and 4 from J, leaving 15 bases between them. The CDR3 DNA reads as TGTGCCAGCAGCGTCGACATCGGCCGCACTGAAGCTTTCTTT. It yields the protein CASSVDIGRTEAFF.

This clone was found a few times. The J gene is TRBJ2-1, the V gene TRBV4-3; 7 positions match TRBD1. The J segment lost 15 bases and the V segment lost 1 base, leaving 12 bases of the junction unmatched. The CDR3 sequence is 14 residues long. Germline CDR1 reads LGHNA; CDR2 reads YSLEER. This chain's CDR3 is CASSQVERGPRLFF. The CDR3 DNA reads as TGCGCCAGCAGCCAAGTGGAGAGGGGGCCGCGTCTGTTCTTC.

The rearrangement joins TRBV5-4 to TRBJ2-5; 9 bases map to TRBD1. CDR3 length: 14 residues. V gave up 5 bases and J gave up 5 bases; unmatched junction bases: 7. CDR1 and CDR2 (germline): SGHNT, YYREEE (reference sequence). The CDR3 is CASRPQGAGETQYF. CDR3 nucleotides: TGTGCCAGCAGGCCACAGGGGGCTGGGGAGACCCAGTACTTC.

The gene calls are TRBV5-1 and TRBJ1-2; the match to TRBD1 covers 8 bases. Unmatched junction bases numbered 3, after V lost 1 base and J lost 4 bases. This CDR3 spans 14 amino acids. CDR1 and CDR2 (germline): SGHRS, YFSETQ. The CDR3 loop reads CASSLQGATYGYTF. CDR3 nucleotides: TGCGCCAGCAGCTTGCAGGGGGCTACCTATGGCTACACCTTC.

This clone is a singleton in its sample. This chain joins TRBV25-1 and TRBJ2-5; 14 positions agree with TRBD2. The CDR3 runs 15 residues. Germline V CDR1 and CDR2: MGHDK, SYGVNS. V shed 6 bases, J shed 4 bases, and the junction held 4 bases outside the gene matches. The CDR3 DNA reads TGTGCCAGCAGCCCGACTAGCGGGGGGGGAGAGACCCAGTACTTC. It codes for CASSPTSGGGETQYF.

The chain has TRBV5-1 and TRBJ1-2; 9 nucleotides align to TRBD1. The CDR3 extends over 17 amino acids. CDR1 is SGHRS, CDR2 YFSETQ, per germline. V lost 0 bases, J lost 4 bases, and 10 bases stayed unmatched. The CDR3 sequence is CASSLAGTGFSGYGYTF. The CDR3 DNA follows: TGCGCCAGCAGCTTGGCCGGGACAGGGTTTTCTGGCTATGGCTACACCTTC.

The rearrangement links TRBV9 to TRBJ2-7; 9 bases map to TRBD2. The CDR3 sequence is 14 residues long. Germline V lookup: CDR1 SGDLS, CDR2 YYNGEE. Trimming cost V 4 bases and J 2 bases; bases outside gene matches: 4. CDR3 loop: CASSTGGGAYEQYF. DNA for the CDR3: TGTGCCAGCAGCACCGGCGGGGGGGCCTACGAGCAGTACTTC.

This clone was seen a single time. This sequence joins TRBV6-6 and TRBJ2-7; possibly TRBD1 for D (6 bases). Germline values: CDR1 MNHNY, CDR2 SVGAGI (reference sequence). V was pared by 0 bases and J by 10 bases, with 10 bases between. The CDR3 contains 12 residues. CDR3 DNA: TGTGCCAGCAGTTACTCGACAGGTCTTCAGTACTTC. Translating it yields CASSYSTGLQYF.

V usage is TRBV2 and J usage is TRBJ2-7; 12 bases align to TRBD2. CDR1 and CDR2 from the germline V gene are SNHLY and FYNNEI. The CDR3 runs 16 residues. Trimming cost V 4 bases and J 1 base; bases outside gene matches: 5. CDR3 loop: CASSGLAGGPSYEQYF. DNA of the CDR3: TGTGCCAGCAGTGGTCTAGCGGGGGGGCCTTCCTACGAGCAGTACTTC. The entire variable domain, with the rest obtained from reference TRBV2 and TRBJ2-7, is as follows: EPEVTQTPSHQVTQMGQEVILRCVPISNHLYFYWYRQILGQKVEFLVSFYNNEISEKSEIFDDQFSVERPDGSNFTLKIRSTKLEDSAMYFCASSGLAGGPSYEQYFGPGTRLTVT.

The V gene is TRBV6-4, the J gene TRBJ2-1, with 8 bases matching TRBD2. This CDR3 has 14 amino acids. Per the germline V gene, CDR1 is MRHNA and CDR2 is SNTAGT. V lost 2 bases and J lost 9; bases outside the gene matches: 6. CDR3 sequence (DNA): TGTGCCAGCAGTGACGCGGGAGGAGGTGGTGAGCAGTTCTTC. As protein: CASSDAGGGGEQFF.

The chain couples TRBV6-1 to TRBJ2-7; D is possibly TRBD2 (5 bases). V shed 10 bases and J shed 3 bases, with 13 bases lying between them. Germline CDR1 is MNHNS and CDR2 is SASEGT. The CDR3 sequence is 12 residues long. The CDR3 loop reads CATTGGGYEQYF. In DNA form, the CDR3 reads TGTGCCACAACGGGTGGAGGCTACGAGCAGTACTTC.

The chain joins TRBV5-6 to TRBJ1-1; D remains unclear. The V end was cut by 4 bases, the J end by 6 bases, with 13 bases between. The CDR3 has 13 amino acids. Germline V gene lookup returns CDR1 SGHDT and CDR2 YYEEEE. CDR3 in DNA: TGTGCCAGCAGCCCGGTGGGAGGGCCTGAAGCTTTCTTT. It yields the protein CASSPVGGPEAFF.

Only one count was recorded for this clone. V is TRBV25-1 and J is TRBJ2-1; tentative D call: TRBD1 (5 bases). The V and J ends lost 6 bases and 1 base respectively, with 16 bases between them. The CDR3 covers 16 residues. CDR1 is MGHDK, CDR2 SYGVNS, per germline. CDR3 DNA: TGTGCCAGCAGCCCGACCAGGGTTGGGTCCTACAATGAGCAGTTCTTC. It encodes CASSPTRVGSYNEQFF.

The genes are TRBV4-3 and TRBJ2-5; 10 bases match TRBD2. There are 17 residues in the CDR3. CDR1 and CDR2 (germline): LGHNA, YSLEER. Trimming at V came to 1 base and at J to 5 bases, leaving 10 bases not matched to a gene. For the CDR3, the DNA is TGCGCCAGCAGCCAAGGACTAGCGGGTCAACCTGGGGAGACCCAGTACTTC. It translates to CASSQGLAGQPGETQYF.

DNA of the CDR3: TGTGCCATCAGTGAAGGGCAGGGCAGCTATCAGCCCCAGCATTTT. It specifies CAISEGQGSYQPQHF. The chain employs TRBV10-3 and TRBJ1-5; D possibly corresponds to TRBD1 (5 bases). This CDR3 has 15 residues. Trimming took off 3 bases at V and 5 bases at J, with 14 bases between the two ends. CDR1 and CDR2 from the germline V gene are ENHRY and SYGVKD.

V gene TRBV18 combines with J gene TRBJ2-3; 7 positions match TRBD1. The CDR3 runs to 13 residues. V was clipped by 3 bases and J by 7 bases; unmatched bases: 4. Germline assignment: CDR1 KGHSH and CDR2 LQKENI. The CDR3 nucleotides are TGTGCCAGCTCACCGGGGACAGCATATACGCAGTATTTT. Translated: CASSPGTAYTQYF.

This clone was counted a few times. The chain couples TRBV10-1 to TRBJ2-3; 9 bases match TRBD2. Per germline, CDR1 WNHNN and CDR2 SYGVQD (reference sequence). The J segment lost 3 bases and the V segment lost 2 bases, leaving 3 bases of the junction unmatched. The CDR3 has 15 residues. CDR3 DNA sequence: TGCGCCAGCAGTGAGAAGGCGGGGGGGACAGATACGCAGTATTTT. Its translation is CASSEKAGGTDTQYF.

The rearrangement uses TRBV18 and TRBJ2-1; TRBD2 might be the D (7 bases). V was pared by 0 bases and J by 8 bases, with 11 bases between. Germline CDR1 and CDR2: KGHSH and LQKENI. This CDR3 spans 14 amino acids. Here the CDR3 reads CASSPPSGTYEQFF. The DNA for the CDR3 is TGTGCCAGCTCACCACCCAGCGGGACATATGAGCAGTTCTTC.

The gene calls are TRBV19 and TRBJ2-7; possible D gene TRBD2, 6 bases. V lost 3 bases, J lost 0 bases, and 9 bases lay in between. The CDR3 contains 14 residues. Germline V gene lookup returns CDR1 LNHDA and CDR2 SQIVND (reference sequence). As DNA, the CDR3 is TGTGCCAGTAGTATCGGGGGTAGCTCCTACGAGCAGTACTTC. It translates to CASSIGGSSYEQYF.